This TCR beta chain was found in a study of cytomegalovirus exposure and HLA in healthy donors. Findings of the study overall: Relative to equally common others, HLA-associated TCR beta chains showed greater clonal expansion in a later analysis. Specific recognition of CMV antigens was confirmed in vitro for a few chains (all CMV-associated). Most TCR beta V segments were productive about 87% or about 30% of the time in an earlier analysis.

The PCR used 60 Vbeta and 13 Jbeta primers. Profiled with immunoSEQ multiplex PCR; TCRdb holds only in-frame clones, not every one. The table includes around 150,000 clones, about 74% detected once. For this clone: Its specificity is unknown.

Trimming stripped 10 bases from V and 0 bases from J, with 15 bases between. The CDR3 is 14 residues long. Germline V CDR1 and CDR2: SNHLY, FYNNEI. The rearrangement uses TRBV2 and TRBJ2-5; tentative D call: TRBD2 (6 bases). Sequencing used PBMCs. This TCR came from a man aged 25 to 45 in good health and CMV-seronegative. This chain's CDR3 is CANERTTYQETQYF. CDR3 DNA: TGTGCCAACGAGCGGACTACGTACCAAGAGACCCAGTACTTC. The full variable domain, with the rest looked up from reference TRBV2 and TRBJ2-5, is EPEVTQTPSHQVTQMGQEVILRCVPISNHLYFYWYRQILGQKVEFLVSFYNNEISEKSEIFDDQFSVERPDGSNFTLKIRSTKLEDSAMYFCANERTTYQETQYFGPGTRLLVL.